The rows below give T cell receptor beta chains drawn from one sample of a study of blood T cell repertoires in COVID-19. Measured with immunoSEQ multiplex PCR; TCRdb has only the in-frame clones, and not every one. The table lists around 150,000 clones, just under 95% of them singletons. The sequenced material came from peripheral blood. All receptors come from a woman aged 45-60 years with acute or convalescent COVID-19. CDR3s include the opening cysteine and the closing phenylalanine or tryptophan. A D gene is named only where the DNA matches it firmly. Part of the rows lack a size; the others show once, few, many or a class for expanded clones.

v_gene: TRBV10-1; d_gene: .; j_gene: TRBJ1-1; abundance: .; CDR3aa: CASSEGGMNTEAFF; CDR3nt: TGCGCCAGCAGTGAAGGGGGTATGAACACTGAAGCTTTCTTT
v_gene: TRBV9; d_gene: .; j_gene: TRBJ2-1; abundance: .; CDR3aa: CASSVVEGGQSYNEQFF; CDR3nt: TGTGCCAGCAGCGTAGTTGAGGGGGGGCAGTCCTACAATGAGCAGTTCTTC
v_gene: TRBV11-1; d_gene: TRBD1; j_gene: TRBJ1-6; abundance: .; CDR3aa: CASSVLQGGESPLHF; CDR3nt: TGTGCCAGCAGCGTTTTACAGGGGGGAGAATCACCCCTCCACTTT
v_gene: TRBV2; d_gene: .; j_gene: TRBJ2-1; abundance: .; CDR3aa: CASKGQISYNEQFF; CDR3nt: TGTGCCAGCAAGGGACAAATCTCCTACAATGAGCAGTTCTTC
v_gene: TRBV24-1; d_gene: .; j_gene: TRBJ1-6; abundance: .; CDR3aa: CATSDRQNSPLHF; CDR3nt: TGTGCCACCAGTGATCGCCAGAACTCACCCCTCCACTTT
v_gene: TRBV15; d_gene: .; j_gene: TRBJ1-2; abundance: .; CDR3aa: CATSSRLDRLEGYYGYTF; CDR3nt: TGTGCCACCAGCTCCCGACTCGACCGGTTGGAAGGCTACTATGGCTACACCTTC
v_gene: TRBV4-2; d_gene: TRBD2; j_gene: TRBJ2-3; abundance: .; CDR3aa: CASSQDPELAGIATQYF; CDR3nt: TGTGCCAGCAGCCAAGATCCGGAACTAGCGGGGATAGCTACGCAGTATTTT
v_gene: TRBV3-1/TRBV3-2; d_gene: TRBD2; j_gene: TRBJ2-1; abundance: .; CDR3aa: CASSQGSGTSYNEQFF; CDR3nt: TGTGCCAGCAGCCAAGGTAGCGGGACCTCTTACAATGAGCAGTTCTTC
v_gene: TRBV10-3; d_gene: .; j_gene: TRBJ1-1; abundance: .; CDR3aa: CAITRDTSSEAFF; CDR3nt: TGTGCCATCACGAGGGACACTTCGAGCGAAGCTTTCTTT
v_gene: TRBV4-1; d_gene: TRBD1; j_gene: TRBJ1-2; abundance: few; CDR3aa: CASSQDHGRGSSGYTF; CDR3nt: TGCGCCAGCAGCCAAGATCATGGCAGGGGGTCGAGTGGCTACACCTTC
v_gene: TRBV28; d_gene: .; j_gene: TRBJ1-5; abundance: .; CDR3aa: CASSFPTSGNQPQHF; CDR3nt: TGTGCCAGCAGTTTCCCCACGTCAGGGAACCAGCCCCAGCATTTT
v_gene: TRBV7-3; d_gene: .; j_gene: TRBJ2-2; abundance: .; CDR3aa: CASSLWSAGPNTGELFF; CDR3nt: TGTGCCAGCAGCTTATGGTCGGCGGGACCGAACACCGGGGAGCTGTTTTTT
v_gene: TRBV7-9; d_gene: TRBD1; j_gene: TRBJ1-1; abundance: once; CDR3aa: CASSGGTGEEAFF; CDR3nt: TGTGCCAGCAGTGGAGGAACAGGGGAAGAGGCTTTCTTT
v_gene: TRBV7-3; d_gene: TRBD1; j_gene: TRBJ2-1; abundance: .; CDR3aa: CASSPRQGLSSYNEQFF; CDR3nt: TGTGCCAGCAGCCCCCGACAGGGTTTAAGCTCCTACAATGAGCAGTTCTTC
v_gene: TRBV5-1; d_gene: TRBD2; j_gene: TRBJ2-1; abundance: .; CDR3aa: CASSQSDSGGAYNEQFF; CDR3nt: TGCGCCAGCAGCCAATCCGATAGCGGGGGGGCCTACAATGAGCAGTTCTTC
v_gene: TRBV11-2; d_gene: TRBD2; j_gene: TRBJ2-3; abundance: .; CDR3aa: CASSPWTSSASDTQYF; CDR3nt: TGTGCCAGCAGCCCCTGGACTAGCTCTGCATCAGATACGCAGTATTTT
v_gene: TRBV11-2; d_gene: TRBD1; j_gene: TRBJ1-1; abundance: .; CDR3aa: CASSTQTGPNTEAFF; CDR3nt: TGTGCCAGCAGCACTCAGACAGGGCCGAACACTGAAGCTTTCTTT
v_gene: TRBV19; d_gene: TRBD1; j_gene: TRBJ1-1; abundance: .; CDR3aa: CATKQGATEAFF; CDR3nt: TGTGCCACCAAACAGGGGGCCACTGAAGCTTTCTTT
v_gene: TRBV9; d_gene: .; j_gene: TRBJ1-3; abundance: .; CDR3aa: CASSPRSPGENTIYF; CDR3nt: TGTGCCAGCAGCCCCCGTAGTCCCGGAGAAAACACCATATATTTT
v_gene: TRBV10-3; d_gene: TRBD1; j_gene: TRBJ2-1; abundance: .; CDR3aa: CAITRDRSAYNEQFF; CDR3nt: TGTGCCATCACCAGGGACAGGTCAGCCTACAATGAGCAGTTCTTC
v_gene: TRBV28; d_gene: .; j_gene: TRBJ1-5; abundance: .; CDR3aa: CASRDSLSNQPQHF; CDR3nt: TGTGCCAGCAGAGACAGCCTAAGCAATCAGCCCCAGCATTTT
v_gene: TRBV4-1; d_gene: .; j_gene: TRBJ2-1; abundance: .; CDR3aa: CASGGAVNEQFF; CDR3nt: TGCGCCAGCGGGGGGGCCGTCAATGAGCAGTTCTTC
v_gene: TRBV10-3; d_gene: TRBD2; j_gene: TRBJ2-7; abundance: .; CDR3aa: CAISESPLAGGARHEQYF; CDR3nt: TGTGCCATCAGTGAGTCGCCCCTGGCGGGAGGGGCGCGTCACGAGCAGTACTTC
v_gene: TRBV9; d_gene: .; j_gene: TRBJ1-3; abundance: few; CDR3aa: CASSVASGAGNTIYF; CDR3nt: TGTGCCAGCAGCGTAGCTAGCGGGGCTGGAAACACCATATATTTT
v_gene: TRBV7-9; d_gene: .; j_gene: TRBJ1-5; abundance: .; CDR3aa: CASSLSRNQPQHF; CDR3nt: TGTGCCAGCAGCTTAAGCAGGAATCAGCCCCAGCATTTT
v_gene: TRBV18; d_gene: TRBD1; j_gene: TRBJ2-3; abundance: .; CDR3aa: CASSLTGGGGDTQYF; CDR3nt: TGTGCCAGCTCGCTGACAGGGGGCGGTGGAGATACGCAGTATTTT
v_gene: TRBV18; d_gene: .; j_gene: TRBJ2-5; abundance: .; CDR3aa: CASSTIRVPGQETQYF; CDR3nt: TGTGCCAGCTCAACCATCCGGGTCCCCGGACAAGAGACCCAGTACTTC
v_gene: TRBV24-1; d_gene: TRBD1; j_gene: TRBJ1-2; abundance: .; CDR3aa: CATSDTGGDYGYTF; CDR3nt: TGTGCCACCAGTGATACAGGGGGCGACTATGGCTACACCTTC
v_gene: TRBV4-1; d_gene: .; j_gene: TRBJ1-5; abundance: .; CDR3aa: CASSLRGGDNSNQPQHF; CDR3nt: TGCGCCAGCAGCTTACGGGGGGGAGACAATAGCAATCAGCCCCAGCATTTT
v_gene: TRBV27; d_gene: .; j_gene: TRBJ2-2; abundance: .; CDR3aa: CASSSPLTSPTGELFF; CDR3nt: TGTGCCAGCAGTTCCCCCTTGACTAGTCCTACCGGGGAGCTGTTTTTT
v_gene: TRBV5-1; d_gene: TRBD1; j_gene: TRBJ2-7; abundance: .; CDR3aa: CASHPTTGGSYEQYF; CDR3nt: TGCGCCAGCCACCCTACGACAGGGGGATCCTACGAGCAGTACTTC
v_gene: TRBV18; d_gene: TRBD1; j_gene: TRBJ2-5; abundance: .; CDR3aa: CASSPRQGAEETQYF; CDR3nt: TGTGCCAGCTCACCACGACAGGGGGCGGAAGAGACCCAGTACTTC
v_gene: TRBV19; d_gene: TRBD2; j_gene: TRBJ2-3; abundance: .; CDR3aa: CASSSIAGFDTDTQYF; CDR3nt: TGTGCCAGTAGTTCTATAGCGGGGTTTGACACAGATACGCAGTATTTT
v_gene: TRBV5-1; d_gene: .; j_gene: TRBJ2-2; abundance: few; CDR3aa: CASSSEGQLNTGELFF; CDR3nt: TGCGCCAGCAGCTCGGAGGGACAGCTTAACACCGGGGAGCTGTTTTTT
v_gene: TRBV2; d_gene: TRBD1; j_gene: TRBJ1-4; abundance: .; CDR3aa: CASTIGQGGYEKLFF; CDR3nt: TGTGCCAGCACTATCGGACAGGGTGGTTACGAAAAACTGTTTTTT
v_gene: TRBV6-5; d_gene: TRBD1; j_gene: TRBJ1-5; abundance: .; CDR3aa: CASSPTGFGNQPQHF; CDR3nt: TGTGCCAGCAGTCCGACAGGGTTTGGCAATCAGCCCCAGCATTTT
v_gene: TRBV3-1/TRBV3-2; d_gene: .; j_gene: TRBJ1-3; abundance: .; CDR3aa: CASSQDFISGNTIYF; CDR3nt: TGTGCCAGCAGCCAAGATTTCATCTCTGGAAACACCATATATTTT
v_gene: TRBV3-1/TRBV3-2; d_gene: .; j_gene: TRBJ2-2; abundance: .; CDR3aa: CASSLGLNFANTGELFF; CDR3nt: TGTGCCAGCAGCCTGGGACTGAACTTCGCGAACACCGGGGAGCTGTTTTTT
v_gene: TRBV9; d_gene: TRBD2; j_gene: TRBJ2-1; abundance: .; CDR3aa: CASSSIAGGNEQFF; CDR3nt: TGTGCCAGCAGCTCCATAGCGGGAGGCAATGAGCAGTTCTTC
v_gene: TRBV30; d_gene: .; j_gene: TRBJ1-3; abundance: .; CDR3aa: CAWRIQGYLRNTIYF; CDR3nt: TGTGCCTGGAGGATTCAGGGCTACCTGCGAAACACCATATATTTT
v_gene: TRBV14; d_gene: TRBD1; j_gene: TRBJ2-7; abundance: .; CDR3aa: CASSQDYRGYEQYF; CDR3nt: TGTGCCAGCAGCCAAGATTACAGGGGCTACGAGCAGTACTTC
v_gene: TRBV9; d_gene: .; j_gene: TRBJ1-4; abundance: .; CDR3aa: CASSVGPPGQLENEKLFF; CDR3nt: TGTGCCAGCAGCGTAGGTCCCCCCGGACAACTGGAAAATGAAAAACTGTTTTTT
v_gene: TRBV11-2; d_gene: .; j_gene: TRBJ2-2; abundance: .; CDR3aa: CASSLFDWEAGSGELFF; CDR3nt: TGTGCCAGCAGCTTATTTGATTGGGAGGCGGGGTCCGGGGAGCTGTTTTTT
v_gene: TRBV5-4; d_gene: .; j_gene: TRBJ1-1; abundance: .; CDR3aa: CASSYGGTEAFF; CDR3nt: TGTGCCAGCAGCTACGGGGGGACTGAAGCTTTCTTT
v_gene: TRBV11-3; d_gene: .; j_gene: TRBJ1-2; abundance: .; CDR3aa: CASAIIPRGGYTF; CDR3nt: TGTGCCAGCGCGATTATTCCCAGGGGTGGCTACACCTTC
v_gene: TRBV9; d_gene: TRBD1; j_gene: TRBJ1-1; abundance: .; CDR3aa: CASSVGGQGDTEAFF; CDR3nt: TGTGCCAGCAGCGTAGGGGGGCAGGGGGACACTGAAGCTTTCTTT
v_gene: TRBV7-2; d_gene: .; j_gene: TRBJ2-5; abundance: .; CDR3aa: CASSPDTSQETQYF; CDR3nt: TGTGCCAGCAGCCCCGATACAAGCCAAGAGACCCAGTACTTC
v_gene: TRBV6-5; d_gene: .; j_gene: TRBJ1-3; abundance: .; CDR3aa: CASKRGSGNTIYF; CDR3nt: TGTGCCAGCAAGCGAGGCTCTGGAAACACCATATATTTT
v_gene: TRBV28; d_gene: .; j_gene: TRBJ1-5; abundance: .; CDR3aa: CASSLAGEGAQHF; CDR3nt: TGTGCCAGCAGTTTAGCGGGCGAGGGGGCCCAGCATTTT
v_gene: TRBV19; d_gene: TRBD1; j_gene: TRBJ2-1; abundance: .; CDR3aa: CASSRGQGVNEQFF; CDR3nt: TGTGCCAGTAGTCGAGGGCAGGGGGTTAATGAGCAGTTCTTC
v_gene: TRBV29-1; d_gene: TRBD1; j_gene: TRBJ1-2; abundance: .; CDR3aa: CSVRQGYGYTF; CDR3nt: TGCAGCGTTCGACAGGGGTATGGCTACACCTTC
v_gene: TRBV19; d_gene: TRBD2; j_gene: TRBJ2-7; abundance: once; CDR3aa: CASSMTSGIYEQYF; CDR3nt: TGTGCCAGTAGTATGACTAGCGGGATCTACGAGCAGTACTTC
v_gene: TRBV28; d_gene: .; j_gene: TRBJ1-2; abundance: once; CDR3aa: CASSLSPQGTNYGYTF; CDR3nt: TGTGCCAGCAGTTTATCCCCCCAGGGGACTAACTATGGCTACACCTTC